This T cell receptor beta chain is drawn from a study of HIV-infected patients and healthy controls (dated by TCRdb to between 2013 and 2015). For the wider study: Although they stayed below normal ranges, CD4 counts in about 90% of the 16 patients rose modestly but significantly after three months of therapy. CD8 counts showed no consistent shift during early therapy, whereas the CD4:CD8 ratio rose slightly. An undetectable viral load was attained by 11 of 16 patients by the second bleed and by all patients after a further year of therapy. Relative to controls, total CDR3 counts per chain did not differ significantly, and patients lacked overall T-cell lymphocytopenia. The study tested whether deep TCR repertoire sequencing of HIV patients' small blood samples could capture immune perturbation and reconstitution.

Using SuperScript III with primers targeting the alpha and beta constant regions, around 550 ng of RNA was reverse transcribed. Separate alpha and beta chain libraries were generated by chain-specific third strand synthesis with multiplexing indices. In the protocol, all rearrangements within a chain were amplified with a single primer pair so that primer bias was avoided, and molecular barcodes were added to each cDNA molecule. Purified cDNA was joined by T4 RNA Ligase 1 to a 5' RACE adapter carrying a random hexamer and the SP2 sequencing primer site. With slow temperature ramps used to favor optimal annealing, second strand synthesis was primed from the SP2 site with Phusion polymerase. The 12-nucleotide barcode on each molecule comprised two random hexamer sequences, both introduced before amplification and concatenated. A short first PCR added P5 and P7 adapter elements plus a second index, followed by an approximately 25-cycle amplification PCR with P5s and P7 primers. The libraries went through 27 PCR cycles in total, were quantified on a Qubit, were sized on a Bioanalyzer, and were diluted to around 3.7 nM. Sequencing of the normalized libraries was performed on an Illumina MiSeq with 2 x 250 paired-end kits. Reverse transcription reactions were cleaned up on MinElute columns and eluted into around 9.7 ul Tris-Cl. A 1:1 ratio of AMPure XP beads was used to clean the adapter ligations after they had run for approximately 21 hours at 16 degrees C. The original methods were these. Demultiplexed FASTQ files were processed with a modified Decombinator by which V, J, insert and barcode information was output. Sequences sharing a barcode but differing from the dominant sequence were discarded as errors, and barcodes clustered at Levenshtein distance 3 were counted to estimate original cDNA molecules. Downstream analyses used R packages ineq, vegan, igraph and RCytoscape, with IMGT nomenclature and CDR3 definitions. To avoid skew from clonal expansion, each TCR was counted once, and V gene usage was computed over distinct sequences. Whenever two unique CDR3 amino acid sequences within a donor differed by a single Levenshtein edit, similarity networks linked them. Published HIV-specific CDR3s (fewer than 100 alpha, some 670 beta) and CMV-specific CDR3s (under 14 alpha, around 250 beta) were assembled and queried against the repertoires. It was shown by random subsampling to size-matched repertoires that the decreased diversity of patients was not caused by their lower sequence numbers. TCRdb cleaned the public reads at Q25 with fastp, built clones with MiXCR and kept in-frame beta chains. When rows share a CDR3 protein, they turn into one entry using the most common DNA and genes. These V and J calls rely on TCRdb rather than the paper's analysis. This sample gives about 14,000 distinct CDR3 sequences in total; roughly 12% of them show up just once. Roughly 39% of the sample is in the top ten clones.

Here is what the overall study found, with its caveats: Mean usage differed significantly between HIV-infected patients and controls for eight alpha and eight beta V genes. HIV-associated CDR3s exhibited a significant reduction in frequency during therapy, whereas CMV-associated CDR3s exhibited no significant change, although the majority increased in frequency. Sequencing depth was restricted by the use of whole blood, which also prevented the dynamics of distinct T-cell subpopulations from being separated. HIV-infected repertoires had significantly higher mean Gini indices than controls, possibly reflecting oligoclonality. Both the Jaccard index and the count of highly shared sequences showed that healthy controls shared more CDR3s between individuals than HIV+ patients did. Only around 3 months of therapy was reflected in the treated samples, a period arguably too short to observe immune reconstitution given low adult thymic output. In the study, no determination of donor HLA types was made. Unequal numbers of distinct sequences between patients and controls complicated comparisons, and size-matching overweighted rare events from HIV-infected data. The apparent post-therapy recovery of the Gini index in HIV-infected patients was not reproduced in size-matched repertoire data. The observed differences in diversity were not explained by the slight differences in age and sex profiles between the study cohorts. In the samples, alpha-beta chain pairing was left undetermined. Compared with untreated HIV+ repertoires, healthy control repertoires had roughly threefold more distinct CDR3s and higher Shannon diversity. MAIT cell alpha-chain CDR3s were found at high frequency in healthy controls but were severely depleted in HIV+ repertoires. Processing included only sixteen HIV-infected individuals, and this was regarded by the authors as a major limit on how widely the findings apply.

Ten or more counts support this clonotype. No cognate antigen has been identified for it. The sample holds no much larger clone one base away, and base qualities are not on file. The study collected follow-up blood from HIV-infected patients roughly three months, about 14 weeks, after antiretroviral therapy began. Since whole blood was used without any cell fractionation, the repertoire reflected all peripheral T cells in unsorted form. For RNA extraction, roughly 2.7 ml of peripheral blood was drawn into Tempus tubes. Patients were deemed ineligible for enrollment if they had febrile or AIDS-related illness, tumors, hepatitis B or C coinfection, immunomodulatory therapy, recent vaccination or treatment interruptions. Residual genomic DNA was removed with the TURBO-DNase kit and globin mRNA was depleted with GLOBINclear. The source was blood, collected during antiretroviral therapy. The source of this sequence is an adult with HIV infection. The donor label of this sample is uncertain.

The bases read TGTGCCACCGGGGGGACAGGAGATTACAATGAGCAGTTCTTC. Its coded protein is CATGGTGDYNEQFF. The chain uses TRBV24-1 and TRBJ2-1; 8 nucleotides in the junction match TRBD1. Reading from cysteine to phenylalanine, the CDR3 counts 14 amino acids. Only CDR3 DNA remains: 42 bases, in frame from the first base. Based on the germline V gene, the CDR1 and CDR2 sequences are KGHDR and SFDVKD. V loses 9 bases at its end and J loses 4 bases; junction bases beyond the gene matches: 7.